Below, 20 T cell receptor beta chains from the same sample are listed, as sequenced in a study of blood T cell repertoires in COVID-19. Only in-frame clones appear in the TCRdb table, and some are missing; sequencing was by immunoSEQ multiplex PCR. This table has around 150,000 clones, more than 60% appearing once. Sequences were obtained from peripheral blood. All receptors derive from a man between 65 and 80 years old with acute or convalescent COVID-19.

In its sample, this clone was seen once. V usage is TRBV9 and J usage is TRBJ2-6; D is perhaps TRBD1 (5 bases). Germline V gene lookup returns CDR1 SGDLS and CDR2 YYNGEE. This CDR3 has 16 amino acids. V was clipped by 0 bases and J by 3 bases, with 10 bases between them. The CDR3 bases are TGTGCCAGCAGCGTAGAGGGCAGGGTTGGGGCCAACGTCCTGACTTTC. This encodes CASSVEGRVGANVLTF. Supplemented by reference TRBV9 and TRBJ2-6, the full variable domain reads DSGVTQTPKHLITATGQRVTLRCSPRSGDLSVYWYQQSLDQGLQFLIQYYNGEERAKGNILERFSAQQFPDLHSELNLSSLELGDSALYFCASSVEGRVGANVLTFGAGSRLTVL.

This clone was detected only a few times. The chain couples TRBV5-1 to TRBJ2-7; a weak D match, TRBD2 (5 bases). Germline V CDR1 and CDR2: SGHRS, YFSETQ. Trimming pared 0 bases from V and 6 bases from J, leaving 16 bases between. CDR3 size: 15 residues. The CDR3 sequence is CASSLGTLGSREQYF. CDR3 nucleotide sequence: TGCGCCAGCAGCTTGGGGACTCTAGGTTCCCGCGAGCAGTACTTC.

The CDR3 nucleotides read TGCGCCAGCAGCTTGGGCGGGGGGGCGAACTATGGCTACACCTTC. Its protein product is CASSLGGGANYGYTF. The V call is TRBV5-1, the J call TRBJ1-2, with a tentative D call TRBD1 (6 bases). CDR3 length equals 15 residues. Germline V gene sequence: CDR1 SGHRS, CDR2 YFSETQ. Trimming stripped 0 bases from V and 2 bases from J, with 11 bases between.

The chain carries TRBV15 and TRBJ2-1, with 8 bases aligning to TRBD2. The length of the CDR3 is 16 residues. J lost 6 bases, V lost 3 bases, and 10 bases had no gene match. Germline CDR1 LNHNV, CDR2 YYDKDF (reference sequence). CDR3 residues: CATSRAGTSIANEQFF. CDR3 DNA sequence: TGTGCCACCAGCAGGGCCGGGACTAGTATCGCCAATGAGCAGTTCTTC.

This clone was found once. V usage is TRBV5-6 and J usage is TRBJ1-5; no clear D gene. Trimming removed 4 bases from V and 4 bases from J, with 9 bases in between. This CDR3 is 13 amino acids long. Per germline, CDR1 SGHDT and CDR2 YYEEEE. CDR3 loop: CASSLNVNQPQHF. Written as DNA, the CDR3 is TGTGCCAGCAGCCTAAACGTGAATCAGCCCCAGCATTTT.

The J gene is TRBJ2-1, the V gene TRBV10-3; 12 positions agree with TRBD1. From germline, CDR1 is ENHRY and CDR2 SYGVKD. V lost 3 bases, J lost 5 bases, and 11 bases stayed unmatched. The CDR3 length is 18 residues. The CDR3 is CAISDRDRGQSLDNEQFF. CDR3 sequence (DNA): TGTGCCATCAGTGATAGGGACAGGGGGCAATCCCTCGACAATGAGCAGTTCTTC.

This rearrangement joins TRBV10-3 to TRBJ2-1, with TRBD2 as a possible D gene (6 bases). The CDR3 is 15 residues long. Germline lookup yields CDR1 ENHRY and CDR2 SYGVKD. V lost 8 bases to trimming and J lost 8 bases, with 22 bases between them. The CDR3 nucleotides are TGTGCCATCCGGGACTCAGGAACGGATCTCGATGAGCAGTTCTTC. This translates into CAIRDSGTDLDEQFF.

The J gene is TRBJ1-1, the V gene TRBV19; a possible D gene is TRBD1 (6 bases). Germline values: CDR1 LNHDA, CDR2 SQIVND (reference sequence). The CDR3 consists of 13 residues. The ends were cut back, 5 bases at V and 7 bases at J, with 14 bases in the middle. The CDR3: CASSSDRWDEAFF. Written as DNA, the CDR3 is TGTGCCAGTAGTTCCGACAGGTGGGATGAAGCTTTCTTT.

This clone has only a few counts. The J gene is TRBJ1-5, the V gene TRBV6-1; D uncertain. Looked up from germline, CDR1 is MNHNS and CDR2 is SASEGT. V was cut by 2 bases and J by 5 bases, with 7 bases left in between. This CDR3 contains 13 residues. The CDR3 protein is CASSEHSYQPQHF. The CDR3 nucleotides are TGTGCCAGCAGTGAACATAGTTATCAGCCCCAGCATTTT.

This chain joins TRBV27 and TRBJ1-4; maybe TRBD1 (5 bases). Germline lookup yields CDR1 MNHEY and CDR2 SMNVEV (reference sequence). Trimming took 8 bases from V and 5 from J, leaving 15 bases between them. This CDR3 has 14 amino acids. In nucleotides, the CDR3 is TGTGCCAGCCGGGGGGGAGCCCGAAATGAAAAACTGTTTTTT. Translated: CASRGGARNEKLFF.

This chain connects TRBV25-1 to TRBJ1-3, with 8 bases fitting TRBD1. CDR3 length: 15 residues. Germline V gene lookup returns CDR1 MGHDK and CDR2 SYGVNS. Trimming at V came to 6 bases and at J to 0 bases, leaving 4 bases not matched to a gene. DNA for the CDR3: TGTGCCAGCAGAGACAGGGGCTTCTCTGGAAACACCATATATTTT. Amino acids: CASRDRGFSGNTIYF.

The genes are TRBV28 and TRBJ1-2; 7 bases agree with TRBD1. The CDR3 runs 14 residues. Germline V gives CDR1 MDHEN, CDR2 SYDVKM. The trim removed 2 bases at V and 4 bases at J, leaving 4 bases unmatched. The CDR3 reads CASSLGTVRYGYTF. Here the CDR3 DNA reads TGTGCCAGCAGTTTAGGGACAGTTCGCTATGGCTACACCTTC.

The gene calls are TRBV6-4 and TRBJ1-2; 8 positions match TRBD1. CDR3 length equals 15 residues. Germline V gene data show CDR1 as MRHNA and CDR2 as SNTAGT. V trimming: 4 bases; J trimming: 4 bases; junction bases outside the gene matches: 8. The CDR3 protein is CASSARTGKGYGYTF. In nucleotides, the CDR3 is TGTGCCAGCAGTGCCCGGACAGGGAAAGGCTATGGCTACACCTTC.

This clone was seen a single time. The chain links TRBV10-3 to TRBJ2-5; D possibly corresponds to TRBD2 (6 bases). The CDR3 length is 17 residues. The germline gives CDR1 ENHRY, CDR2 SYGVKD. V was shortened by 0 bases and J by 3 bases, with 17 bases between the two germline ends. The CDR3 region is CAISESNFGGIEETQYF. CDR3 sequence (DNA): TGTGCCATCAGTGAGTCGAATTTTGGCGGGATAGAAGAGACCCAGTACTTC.

This rearrangement joins TRBV7-2 to TRBJ2-7, with 8 positions matching TRBD2. This CDR3 spans 18 amino acids. Trimming took 2 bases from V and 1 from J; bases not matched to a gene: 13. Germline CDR1 SGHTA, CDR2 FQGNSA. The CDR3 here is CASSLTLSGGRISYEQYF. CDR3 bases: TGTGCCAGCAGCTTAACGTTATCGGGCGGGAGGATATCCTACGAGCAGTACTTC.

The chain has TRBV5-8 and TRBJ2-1, with unresolved D. V was trimmed by 0 bases and J by 0 bases, leaving 10 bases between them. This CDR3 is built from 16 residues. CDR1 and CDR2 from the germline V gene are SGHTS and YDEGEE. This CDR3 reads CASSLVAQRSYNEQFF. In DNA form, the CDR3 reads TGTGCCAGCAGCTTGGTTGCGCAGCGCTCCTACAATGAGCAGTTCTTC.

CDR3 bases: TGTGCCAGCAGCTTTAACCGGCGGGGGAGCTCCTACGAGCAGTACTTC. Its protein product is CASSFNRRGSSYEQYF. This chain joins TRBV11-3 and TRBJ2-7; 7 positions agree with TRBD2. Germline V gene lookup returns CDR1 SGHNT and CDR2 YENEEA. This CDR3 region has 16 residues. J gave up 0 bases and V 3 bases, and 8 bases lay outside the gene matches.

J is TRBJ2-7 and V is TRBV19; TRBD2 matches at 12 bases. CDR3 size: 17 residues. The germline V gene encodes CDR1 LNHDA and CDR2 SQIVND (reference sequence). V dropped 2 bases and J dropped 2; count of bases not matched to a gene: 7. The CDR3 reads CASSIRSTSGSPYEQYF. In DNA, the CDR3 is TGTGCCAGTAGTATACGGTCGACTAGCGGGAGCCCCTACGAGCAGTACTTC.

This rearrangement joins TRBV7-2 to TRBJ2-5; 12 bases line up with TRBD2. V dropped 4 bases and J dropped 1; count of bases not matched to a gene: 7. This CDR3 comprises 17 residues. Germline V gene data show CDR1 as SGHTA and CDR2 as FQGNSA. The CDR3 loop is CASSSRATSGGQETQYF. The CDR3 DNA follows: TGTGCCAGCAGCTCTAGGGCGACTAGCGGGGGCCAAGAGACCCAGTACTTC.

The J gene is TRBJ2-3, the V gene TRBV5-1; 8 positions agree with TRBD2. Germline V gives CDR1 SGHRS, CDR2 YFSETQ. The junction had 2 bases not matched to a gene; V was cut back by 4 bases and J by 1 base. This CDR3 region has 14 residues. This chain's CDR3 is CASSGAGGTDTQYF. The CDR3 nucleotides are TGCGCCAGCAGCGGAGCGGGGGGCACAGATACGCAGTATTTT.